This TCR beta chain was identified in a study of OX40 agonist ivuxolimab in advanced cancers. Study summary: Cohort: around 79% men, mean age around 55, aged roughly 23 to 79.

This clone has only a few counts. This CDR3 has 14 amino acids. V lost 6 bases and J 2 bases, leaving 14 bases between the germline ends. Germline-derived CDR1 and CDR2 are MNHEY and SMNVEV (reference sequence). Libraries were prepared by immunoSEQ multiplex PCR; TCRdb keeps only in-frame clonotypes and omits some of them. This table holds tens of thousands of clones, 60% to 80% found once. The clonotype originates from an adult with an advanced solid tumor such as melanoma, head and neck, liver or kidney cancer. Sequenced material: CD4+ or CD8+ T cells sorted from blood, taken in a trial of the OX40 agonist ivuxolimab. This chain uses TRBV27 with TRBJ2-7; no clear D. CDR3 in amino acids: CASSLNPGPYEQYF. CDR3 DNA: TGTGCCAGCAGCCTTAATCCGGGCCCCTACGAGCAGTACTTC.